This TCR beta chain was captured in a study of blood T cell repertoires in COVID-19. There are 14 residues in the CDR3. The germline V gene has CDR1 SGHTA and CDR2 FQGNSA. Trimming stripped 0 bases from V and 4 bases from J, with 9 bases between. Enrolled during active infection, Seattle patients were then followed longitudinally. Measured with immunoSEQ multiplex PCR; TCRdb has only the in-frame clones, and not every one. The repertoire holds 55,000 to 65,000 clones, with approximately 78% as singletons. The sequenced sample was peripheral blood. The TCR sequence derives from a man in his 60s with COVID-19, enrolled during active disease. This chain joins TRBV7-2 and TRBJ1-2; D not certain. The CDR3 reads CASSLAAGGYGYTF. CDR3 DNA: TGTGCCAGCAGCTTAGCCGCAGGAGGCTATGGCTACACCTTC.